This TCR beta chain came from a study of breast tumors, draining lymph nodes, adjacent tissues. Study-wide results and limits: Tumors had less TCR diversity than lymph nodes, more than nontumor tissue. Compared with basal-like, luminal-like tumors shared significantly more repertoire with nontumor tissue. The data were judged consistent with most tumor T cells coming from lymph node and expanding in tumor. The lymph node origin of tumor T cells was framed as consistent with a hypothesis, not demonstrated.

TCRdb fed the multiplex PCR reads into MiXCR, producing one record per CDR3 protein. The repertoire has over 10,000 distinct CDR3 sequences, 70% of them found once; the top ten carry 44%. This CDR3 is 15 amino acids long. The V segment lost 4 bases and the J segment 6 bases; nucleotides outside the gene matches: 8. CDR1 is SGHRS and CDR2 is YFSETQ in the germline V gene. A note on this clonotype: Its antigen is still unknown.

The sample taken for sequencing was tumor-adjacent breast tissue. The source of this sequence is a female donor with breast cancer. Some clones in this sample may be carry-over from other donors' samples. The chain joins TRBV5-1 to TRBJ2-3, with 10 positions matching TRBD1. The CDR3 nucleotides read TGCGCCAGCAGCCCCAGGGGACAGGGGTCTGATACGCAGTATTTT. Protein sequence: CASSPRGQGSDTQYF. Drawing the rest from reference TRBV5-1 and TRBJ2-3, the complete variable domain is KAGVTQTPRYLIKTRGQQVTLSCSPISGHRSVSWYQQTPGQGLQFLFEYFSETQRNKGNFPGRFSGRQFSNSRSEMNVSTLELGDSALYLCASSPRGQGSDTQYFGPGTRLTVL.